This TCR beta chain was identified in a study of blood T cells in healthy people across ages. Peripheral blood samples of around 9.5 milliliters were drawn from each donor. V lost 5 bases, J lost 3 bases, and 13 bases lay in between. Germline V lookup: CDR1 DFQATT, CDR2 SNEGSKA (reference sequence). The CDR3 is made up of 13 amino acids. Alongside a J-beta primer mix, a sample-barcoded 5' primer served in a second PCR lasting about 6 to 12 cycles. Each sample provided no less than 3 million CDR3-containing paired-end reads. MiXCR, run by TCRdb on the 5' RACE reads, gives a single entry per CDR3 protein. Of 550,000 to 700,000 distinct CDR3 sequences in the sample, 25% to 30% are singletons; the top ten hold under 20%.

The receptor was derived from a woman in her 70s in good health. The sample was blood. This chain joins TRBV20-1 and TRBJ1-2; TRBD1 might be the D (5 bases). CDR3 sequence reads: CSAPRGGYYGYTF. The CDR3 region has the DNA TGCAGTGCTCCTCGGGGGGGTTACTATGGCTACACCTTC.